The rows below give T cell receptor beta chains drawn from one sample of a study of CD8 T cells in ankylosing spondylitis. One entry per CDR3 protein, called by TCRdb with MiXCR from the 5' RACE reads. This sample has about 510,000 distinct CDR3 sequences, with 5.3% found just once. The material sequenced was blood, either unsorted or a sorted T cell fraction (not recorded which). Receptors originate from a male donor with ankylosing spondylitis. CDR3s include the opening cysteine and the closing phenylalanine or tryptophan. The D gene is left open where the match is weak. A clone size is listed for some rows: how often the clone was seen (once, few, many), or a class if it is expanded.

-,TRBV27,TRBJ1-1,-,CASRKSRALAEAFF,TGTGCCAGCAGAAAGTCCAGGGCTCTAGCTGAAGCTTTCTTT
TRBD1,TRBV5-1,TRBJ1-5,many,CASSLAGGQGLEPQHF,TGCGCCAGCAGCTTGGCTGGGGGACAGGGCCTCGAGCCCCAGCATTTT
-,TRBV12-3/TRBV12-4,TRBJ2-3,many,CASSFGGTRDTQYF,TGTGCCAGCAGTTTCGGTGGGACGAGGGATACGCAGTATTTT
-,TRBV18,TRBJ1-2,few,CASSPVQGGLSGYTF,TGTGCCAGCTCACCGGTACAGGGAGGGTTGAGTGGCTACACCTTC
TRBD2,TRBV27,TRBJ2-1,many,CASSPGLAEITYNEQFF,TGTGCCAGCAGTCCGGGACTAGCGGAAATTACCTACAATGAGCAGTTCTTC
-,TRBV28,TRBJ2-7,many,CASSPAGIEQYF,TGTGCCAGCAGTCCCGCCGGGATCGAGCAGTACTTC
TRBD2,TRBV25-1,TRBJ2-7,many,CASSPALAGLYEQYF,TGTGCCAGCAGTCCTGCACTAGCGGGACTCTACGAGCAGTACTTC
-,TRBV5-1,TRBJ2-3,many,CASSLNSGAGTDTQYF,TGCGCCAGCAGCTTGAACTCAGGGGCGGGGACAGATACGCAGTATTTT
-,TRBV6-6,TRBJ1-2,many,CASSTGHYGYTF,TGTGCCAGCTCAACAGGGCACTATGGCTACACCTTC
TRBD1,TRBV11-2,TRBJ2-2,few,CASSKQGAPGELFF,TGTGCCAGCAGCAAACAGGGGGCGCCCGGGGAGCTGTTTTTT
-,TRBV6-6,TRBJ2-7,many,CATGWLASYEQYF,TGTGCCACGGGCTGGTTGGCATCCTACGAGCAGTACTTC
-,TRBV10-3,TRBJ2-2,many,CAISEPLVGRELFF,TGTGCCATCAGTGAGCCGCTCGTGGGTAGGGAGCTGTTTTTT
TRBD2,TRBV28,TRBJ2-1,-,CASSFRGLAESNEQFF,TGTGCCAGCAGTTTCCGAGGACTAGCGGAGAGCAATGAGCAGTTCTTC
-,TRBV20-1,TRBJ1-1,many,CSARPLIGEGTEAFF,TGCAGTGCTAGACCCCTTATAGGGGAGGGCACTGAAGCTTTCTTT
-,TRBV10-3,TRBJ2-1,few,CAMSGAYNEQFF,TGTGCCATGTCGGGGGCTTACAATGAGCAGTTCTTC
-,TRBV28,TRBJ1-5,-,CASSLWGMGGGRNQPQHF,TGTGCCAGCAGTTTATGGGGGATGGGCGGGGGACGCAATCAGCCCCAGCATTTT